The clone carrying this T cell receptor (beta chain) came up many times. What it recognizes is unknown. This record comes from a study of early T cells in non-severe SARS-CoV-2 infection. As for the study in general: Whole-blood bulk RNA, unsorted, was sequenced, and chains were unpaired.

Findings of the study overall: VDJdb matching favored anti-spike CD8 responses, missing private and CD4 specificities.

Individual cDNA molecules received unique molecular identifiers during library preparation. TCRdb itself ran the 5' RACE reads through MiXCR, one entry per CDR3 protein. There are around 93,000 distinct CDR3 sequences in the sample; less than 15% occur only once, and roughly 4.5% lies in the top ten. This sequence was found in an adult who was a healthcare worker with PCR-confirmed SARS-CoV-2 infection or an uninfected control (not recorded which). The specimen was whole blood, collected at baseline.

CDR3 amino acids: CASSAPGTKSTDTQYF. CDR3 bases: TGTGCCAGCAGTGCCCCTGGGACGAAAAGCACAGATACGCAGTATTTT. The chain joins TRBV12-3 or TRBV12-4 to TRBJ2-3; D could derive from TRBD1 or TRBD2 (5 bases each). The CDR3 has 16 amino acids. The V end lost 5 bases, the J end lost 0 bases, and 15 bases lay between the germline ends.